This TCR beta chain stems from a study of neurological immune-mediated disorders. Ten or more counts support this clonotype. Trimming took 6 bases from V and 0 from J; bases not matched to a gene: 7. CDR3 length: 15 amino acids. TCRdb recomputed calls from the 5' RACE reads with MiXCR, one row per CDR3 protein. The top ten clones hold 1% to 1.5% of a sample with roughly 70,000 distinct CDR3 sequences, about 4% of them seen once. The source of this sequence is a man aged 25-40 years with multiple sclerosis. The V and J genes are TRBV12-3 or TRBV12-4 and TRBJ1-2; 7 nucleotides match TRBD1. The source material was PBMCs. The CDR3: CASRTRTGANYGYTF. Here the CDR3 DNA reads TGTGCCAGCAGGACGAGGACAGGAGCTAACTATGGCTACACCTTC.